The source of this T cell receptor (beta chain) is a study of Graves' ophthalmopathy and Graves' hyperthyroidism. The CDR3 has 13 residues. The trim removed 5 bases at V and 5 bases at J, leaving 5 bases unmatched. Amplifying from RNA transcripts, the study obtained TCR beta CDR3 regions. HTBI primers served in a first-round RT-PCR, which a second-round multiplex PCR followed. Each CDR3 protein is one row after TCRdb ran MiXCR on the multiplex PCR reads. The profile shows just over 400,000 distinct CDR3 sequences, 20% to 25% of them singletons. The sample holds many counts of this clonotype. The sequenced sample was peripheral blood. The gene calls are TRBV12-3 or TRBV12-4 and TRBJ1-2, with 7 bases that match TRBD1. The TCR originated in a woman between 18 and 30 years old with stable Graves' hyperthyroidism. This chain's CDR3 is CASSPQGGYGYTF. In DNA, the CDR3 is TGTGCCAGCAGTCCGCAGGGGGGTTATGGCTACACCTTC.